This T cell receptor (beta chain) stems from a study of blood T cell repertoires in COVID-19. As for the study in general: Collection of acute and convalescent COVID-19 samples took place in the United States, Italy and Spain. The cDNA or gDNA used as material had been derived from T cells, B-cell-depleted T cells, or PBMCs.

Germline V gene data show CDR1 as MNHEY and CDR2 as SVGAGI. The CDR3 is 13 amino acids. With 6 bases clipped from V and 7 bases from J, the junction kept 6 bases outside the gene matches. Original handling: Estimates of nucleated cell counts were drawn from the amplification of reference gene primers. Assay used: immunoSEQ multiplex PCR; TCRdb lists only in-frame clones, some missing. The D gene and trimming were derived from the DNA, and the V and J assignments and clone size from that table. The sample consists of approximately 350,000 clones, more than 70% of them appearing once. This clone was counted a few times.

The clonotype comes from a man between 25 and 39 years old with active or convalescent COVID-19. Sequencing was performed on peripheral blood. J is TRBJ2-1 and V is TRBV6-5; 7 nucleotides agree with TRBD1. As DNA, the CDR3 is TGTGCCAGCAGGCTGGGACAGTTTAATGAGCAGTTCTTC. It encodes CASRLGQFNEQFF.